This T cell receptor beta chain is from a study of T cell responses to AZD1222 COVID-19 vaccine. Regarding the study as a whole: The repertoires were collected only after the peak T cell response.

For this clone: Antigen unknown.

This CDR3 has 14 residues. Germline lookup yields CDR1 SGHRS and CDR2 YFSETQ. Trimming removed 4 bases at V and 8 bases at J, with 18 bases between. Clones were sequenced by immunoSEQ multiplex PCR, and TCRdb holds only the in-frame ones, with some missing. The table shows more than 120,000 clones, with about 92% occurring only once. The source material was peripheral blood, sampled on day 0 of AZD1222 vaccination. V and J are TRBV5-1 and TRBJ1-2; D is perhaps TRBD1 (6 bases). This receptor was taken from an adult in good health. The CDR3 spells CASSLTDSSEGYTF. The CDR3 DNA reads TGCGCCAGCAGCCTGACGGACAGCTCTGAGGGCTACACCTTC.